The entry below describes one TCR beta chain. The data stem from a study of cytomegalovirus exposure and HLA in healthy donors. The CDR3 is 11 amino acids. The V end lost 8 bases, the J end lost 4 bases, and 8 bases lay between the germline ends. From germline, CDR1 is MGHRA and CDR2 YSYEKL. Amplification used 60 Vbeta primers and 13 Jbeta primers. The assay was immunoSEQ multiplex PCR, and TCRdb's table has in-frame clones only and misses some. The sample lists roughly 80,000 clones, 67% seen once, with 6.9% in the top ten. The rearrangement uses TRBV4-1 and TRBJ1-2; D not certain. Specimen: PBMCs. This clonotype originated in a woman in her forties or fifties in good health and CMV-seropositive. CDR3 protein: CASGNSYGYTF. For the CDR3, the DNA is TGCGCCAGCGGAAACAGCTATGGCTACACCTTC.